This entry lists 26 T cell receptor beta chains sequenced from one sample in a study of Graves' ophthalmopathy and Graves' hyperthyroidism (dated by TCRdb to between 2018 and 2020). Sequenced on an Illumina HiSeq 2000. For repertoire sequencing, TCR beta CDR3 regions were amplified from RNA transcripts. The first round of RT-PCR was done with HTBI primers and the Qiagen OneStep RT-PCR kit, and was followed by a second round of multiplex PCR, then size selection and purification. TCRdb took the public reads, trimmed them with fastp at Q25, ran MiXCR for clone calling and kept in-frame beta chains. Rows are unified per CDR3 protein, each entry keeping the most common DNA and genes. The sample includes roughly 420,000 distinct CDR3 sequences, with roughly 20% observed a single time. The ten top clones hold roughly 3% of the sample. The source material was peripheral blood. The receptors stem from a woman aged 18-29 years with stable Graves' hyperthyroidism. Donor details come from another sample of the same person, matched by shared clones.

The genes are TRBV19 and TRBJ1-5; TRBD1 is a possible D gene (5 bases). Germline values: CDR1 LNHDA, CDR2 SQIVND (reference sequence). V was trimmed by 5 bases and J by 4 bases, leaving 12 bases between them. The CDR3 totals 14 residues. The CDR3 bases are TGTGCCAGTAGTGGGGCGGCAGGGAATCAGCCCCAGCATTTT. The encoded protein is CASSGAAGNQPQHF.

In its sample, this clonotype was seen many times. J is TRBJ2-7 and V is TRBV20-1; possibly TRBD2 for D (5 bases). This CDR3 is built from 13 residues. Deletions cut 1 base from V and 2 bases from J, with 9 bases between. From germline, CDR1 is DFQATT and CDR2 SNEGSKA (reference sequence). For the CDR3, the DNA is TGCAGTGCTAGAGTCCCAGCGGCCTACGAGCAGTACTTC. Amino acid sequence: CSARVPAAYEQYF.

CDR3 nucleotide sequence: TGTGCCAGCTCACCCAAGCAGTGGATCGACAGTAACTTTTATAGCAATCAGCCCCAGCATTTT. As protein: CASSPKQWIDSNFYSNQPQHF. V is TRBV18 and J is TRBJ1-5; D is perhaps TRBD1 (5 bases). The CDR3 totals 21 residues. Trimming stripped 3 bases from V and 0 bases from J, with 27 bases between. The V gene's germline CDR1 is KGHSH and CDR2 LQKENI.

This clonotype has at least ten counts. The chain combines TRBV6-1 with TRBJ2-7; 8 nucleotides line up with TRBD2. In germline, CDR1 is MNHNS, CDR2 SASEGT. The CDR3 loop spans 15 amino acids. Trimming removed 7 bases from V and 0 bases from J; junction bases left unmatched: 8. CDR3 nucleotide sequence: TGTGCCAGCAAGCCGACTAGCGCGAGCTCCTACGAGCAGTACTTC. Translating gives CASKPTSASSYEQYF.

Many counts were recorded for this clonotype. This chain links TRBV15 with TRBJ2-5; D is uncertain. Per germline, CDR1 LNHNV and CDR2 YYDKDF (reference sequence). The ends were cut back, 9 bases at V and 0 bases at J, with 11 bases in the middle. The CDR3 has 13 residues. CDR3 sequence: CATNDRNQETQYF. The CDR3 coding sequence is TGTGCCACGAACGACCGTAACCAAGAGACCCAGTACTTC.

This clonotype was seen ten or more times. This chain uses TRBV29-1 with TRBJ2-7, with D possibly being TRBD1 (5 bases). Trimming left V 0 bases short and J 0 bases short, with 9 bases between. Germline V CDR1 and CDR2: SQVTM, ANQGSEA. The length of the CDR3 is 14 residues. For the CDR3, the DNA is TGCAGCGTTGAAGAGCCAGGGCCCTCCTACGAGCAGTACTTC. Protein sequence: CSVEEPGPSYEQYF.

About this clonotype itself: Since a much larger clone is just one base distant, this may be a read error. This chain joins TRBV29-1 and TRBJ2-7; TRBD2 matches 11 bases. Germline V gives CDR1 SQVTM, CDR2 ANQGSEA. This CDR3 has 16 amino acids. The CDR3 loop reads CSVEGERLAGFYEHYF. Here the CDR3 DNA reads TGCAGCGTTGAAGGAGAACGACTAGCGGGGTTCTACGAGCATTACTTC.

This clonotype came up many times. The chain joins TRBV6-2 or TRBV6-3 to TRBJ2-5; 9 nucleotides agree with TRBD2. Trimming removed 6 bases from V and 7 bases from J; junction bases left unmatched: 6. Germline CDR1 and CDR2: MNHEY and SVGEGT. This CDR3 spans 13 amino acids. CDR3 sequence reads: CASSPGREGTQYF. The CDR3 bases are TGTGCCAGCAGCCCCGGGCGGGAGGGGACCCAGTACTTC.

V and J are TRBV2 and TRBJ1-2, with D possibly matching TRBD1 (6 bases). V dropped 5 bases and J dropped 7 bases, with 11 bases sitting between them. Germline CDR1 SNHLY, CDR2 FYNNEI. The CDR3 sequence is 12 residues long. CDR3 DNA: TGTGCCAGCAGTCCAACAGGGAGTGGCTACACCTTC. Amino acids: CASSPTGSGYTF.

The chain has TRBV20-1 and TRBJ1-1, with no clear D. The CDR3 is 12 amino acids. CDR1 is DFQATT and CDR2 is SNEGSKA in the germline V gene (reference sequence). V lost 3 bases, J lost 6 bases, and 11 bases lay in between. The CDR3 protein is CSASGVGAEAFF. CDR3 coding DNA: TGCAGTGCTAGTGGGGTTGGGGCTGAAGCTTTCTTT.

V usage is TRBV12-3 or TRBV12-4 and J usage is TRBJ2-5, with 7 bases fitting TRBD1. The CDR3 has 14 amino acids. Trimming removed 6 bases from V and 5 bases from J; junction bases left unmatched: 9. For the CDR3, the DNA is TGTGCCAGCAGAGGGGGCCCGACCCCGGAGACCCAGTACTTC. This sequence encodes CASRGGPTPETQYF.

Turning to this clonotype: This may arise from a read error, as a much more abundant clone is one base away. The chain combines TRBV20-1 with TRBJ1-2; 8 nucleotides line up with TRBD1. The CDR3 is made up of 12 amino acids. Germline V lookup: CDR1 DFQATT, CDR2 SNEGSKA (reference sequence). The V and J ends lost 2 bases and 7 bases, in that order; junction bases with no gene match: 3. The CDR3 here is CSARQGAGGYTF. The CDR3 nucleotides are TGCAGTGCTAGACAGGGGGCAGGTGGCTACACCTTC.

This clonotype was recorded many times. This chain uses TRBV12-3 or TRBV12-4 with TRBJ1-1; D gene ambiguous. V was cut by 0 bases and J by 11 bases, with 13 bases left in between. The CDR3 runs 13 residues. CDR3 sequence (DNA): TGTGCCAGCAGTTTAGCGAGCGGCGCCTCCGCTTTCTTT. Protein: CASSLASGASAFF.

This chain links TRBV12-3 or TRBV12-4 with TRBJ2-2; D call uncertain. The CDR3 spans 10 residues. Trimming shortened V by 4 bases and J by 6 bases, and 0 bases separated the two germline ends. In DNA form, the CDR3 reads TGTGCCAGCAGTTCCGGGGAGCTGTTTTTT. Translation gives CASSSGELFF.

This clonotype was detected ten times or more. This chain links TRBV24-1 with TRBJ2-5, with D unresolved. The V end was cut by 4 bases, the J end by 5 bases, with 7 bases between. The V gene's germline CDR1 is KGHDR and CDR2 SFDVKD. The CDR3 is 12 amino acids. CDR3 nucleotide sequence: TGTGCCACCAGTGACAGTCCGGAGACCCAGTACTTC. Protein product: CATSDSPETQYF.

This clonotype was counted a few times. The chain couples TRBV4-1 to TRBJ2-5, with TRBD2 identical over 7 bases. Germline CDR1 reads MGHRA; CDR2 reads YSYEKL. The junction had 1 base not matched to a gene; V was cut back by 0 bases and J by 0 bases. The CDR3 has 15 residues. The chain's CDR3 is CASSQESGNQETQYF. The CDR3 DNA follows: TGCGCCAGCAGCCAAGAAAGCGGGAACCAAGAGACCCAGTACTTC.

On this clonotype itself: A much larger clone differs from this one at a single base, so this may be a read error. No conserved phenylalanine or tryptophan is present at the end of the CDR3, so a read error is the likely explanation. CDR3 nucleotides: TGCGCCAGCAGCTCCCTAACCTCTGAAGCTTTCCTT. Its protein is CASSSLTSEAFL. The chain recombines TRBV7-9 with TRBJ1-1; the D is unclear. This CDR3 comprises 12 residues. Germline CDR1 reads SEHNR; CDR2 reads FQNEAQ (reference sequence).

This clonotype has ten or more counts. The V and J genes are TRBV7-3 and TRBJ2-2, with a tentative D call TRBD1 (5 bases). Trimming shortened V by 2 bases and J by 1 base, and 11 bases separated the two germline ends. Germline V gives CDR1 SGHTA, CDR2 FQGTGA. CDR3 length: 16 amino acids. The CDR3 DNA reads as TGTGCCAGCAGCTTAGCTCCGCAGGGGAACACCGGGGAGCTGTTTTTT. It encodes CASSLAPQGNTGELFF.

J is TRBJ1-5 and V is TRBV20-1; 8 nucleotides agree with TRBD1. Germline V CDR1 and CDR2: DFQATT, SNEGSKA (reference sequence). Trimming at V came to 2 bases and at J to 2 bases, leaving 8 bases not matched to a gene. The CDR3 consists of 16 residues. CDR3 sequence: CSARRSGGGGNQPQHF. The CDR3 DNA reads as TGCAGTGCTAGAAGGTCAGGGGGCGGTGGCAATCAGCCCCAGCATTTT.

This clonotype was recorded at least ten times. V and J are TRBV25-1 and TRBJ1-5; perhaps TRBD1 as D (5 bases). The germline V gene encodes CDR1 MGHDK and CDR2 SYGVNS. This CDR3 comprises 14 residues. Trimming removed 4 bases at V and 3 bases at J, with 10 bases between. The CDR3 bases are TGTGCCAGCAGTGGGCCCAGGGTCAATCAGCCCCAGCATTTT. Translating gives CASSGPRVNQPQHF.

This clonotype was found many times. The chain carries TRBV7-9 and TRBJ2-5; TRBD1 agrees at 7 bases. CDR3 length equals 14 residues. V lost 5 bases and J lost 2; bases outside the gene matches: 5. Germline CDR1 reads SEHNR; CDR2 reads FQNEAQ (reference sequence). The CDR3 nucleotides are TGTGCCAGCAGCAAGGGGACAGCACAAGAGACCCAGTACTTC. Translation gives CASSKGTAQETQYF.

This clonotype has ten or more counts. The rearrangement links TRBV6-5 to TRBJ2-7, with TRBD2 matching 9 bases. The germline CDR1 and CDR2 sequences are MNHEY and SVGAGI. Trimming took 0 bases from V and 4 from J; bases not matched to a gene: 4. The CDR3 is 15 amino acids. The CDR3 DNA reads TGTGCCAGCAGTTACTCTTGGCGGGGGGGTTACGAGCAGTACTTC. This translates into CASSYSWRGGYEQYF.

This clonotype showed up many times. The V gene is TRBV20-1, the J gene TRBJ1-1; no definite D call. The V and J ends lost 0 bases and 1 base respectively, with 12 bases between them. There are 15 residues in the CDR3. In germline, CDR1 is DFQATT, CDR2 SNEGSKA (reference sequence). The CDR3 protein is CSARDLRRENTEAFF. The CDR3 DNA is TGCAGTGCTAGAGATCTCCGAAGGGAGAACACTGAAGCTTTCTTT.

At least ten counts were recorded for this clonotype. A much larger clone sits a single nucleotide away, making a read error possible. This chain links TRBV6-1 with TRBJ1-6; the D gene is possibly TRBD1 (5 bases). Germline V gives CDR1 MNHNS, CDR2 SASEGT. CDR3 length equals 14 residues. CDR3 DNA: TGTGCCAGCAGTGAACTCGGGGGTGAGTCACACCTCCACTTT. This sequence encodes CASSELGGESHLHF.

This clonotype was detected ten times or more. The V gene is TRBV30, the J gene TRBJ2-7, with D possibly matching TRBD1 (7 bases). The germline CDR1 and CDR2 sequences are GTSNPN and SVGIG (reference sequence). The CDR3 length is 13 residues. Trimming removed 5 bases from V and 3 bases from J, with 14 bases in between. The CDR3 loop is CAWGGGTDYEQYF. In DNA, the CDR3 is TGTGCCTGGGGCGGAGGGACAGACTACGAGCAGTACTTC.

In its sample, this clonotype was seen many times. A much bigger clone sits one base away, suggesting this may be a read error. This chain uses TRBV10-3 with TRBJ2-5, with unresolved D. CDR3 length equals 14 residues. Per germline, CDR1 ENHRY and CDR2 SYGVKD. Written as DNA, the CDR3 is TGTGCCATCAGTAGTAGTCTCTGGGTAGAGACCAAGTACTTC. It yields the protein CAISSSLWVETKYF.